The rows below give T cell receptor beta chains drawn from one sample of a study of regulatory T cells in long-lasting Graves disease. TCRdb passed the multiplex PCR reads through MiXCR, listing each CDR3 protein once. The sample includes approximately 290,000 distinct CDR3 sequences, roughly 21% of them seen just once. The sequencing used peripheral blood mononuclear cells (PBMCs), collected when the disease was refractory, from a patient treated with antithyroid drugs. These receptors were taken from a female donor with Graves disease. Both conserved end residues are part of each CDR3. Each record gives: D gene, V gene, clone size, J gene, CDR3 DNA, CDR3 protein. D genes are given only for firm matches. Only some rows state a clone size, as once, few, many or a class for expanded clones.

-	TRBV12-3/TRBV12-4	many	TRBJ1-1	TGTGCCAGCAGGCCCCTGTTAGCGACACCTGGGAACACTGAAGCTTTCTTT	CASRPLLATPGNTEAFF
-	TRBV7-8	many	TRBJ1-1	TGTGCCAGCAGCTTATCAGGACAATTGAACACTGAAGCTTTCTTT	CASSLSGQLNTEAFF
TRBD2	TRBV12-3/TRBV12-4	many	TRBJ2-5	TGTGCCAGCAGTTTTATCCCTTACTTGCGGGAGACCTACCAAGAGACCCAGTACTTC	CASSFIPYLRETYQETQYF
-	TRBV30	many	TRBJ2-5	TGTGCCTGGAGTGTTCCGGGGGAAGAGACCCAGTACTTC	CAWSVPGEETQYF
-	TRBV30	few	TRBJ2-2	TGTGCCTGGAGTGTACAGGTCGGGGAGCTGTTTTTT	CAWSVQVGELFF
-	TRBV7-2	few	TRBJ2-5	TGTGCCAGCAGCCCCATCGCCCGGGTTTTAGAGACCCAGTACTTC	CASSPIARVLETQYF
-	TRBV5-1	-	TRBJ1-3	TGTGCCAGCAGCTCCCGGGGGGGCTCTGGAAACACCATATATTTT	CASSSRGGSGNTIYF
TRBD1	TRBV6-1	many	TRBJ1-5	TGTGCCAGCAGTGAATCACAGGGGGCAGGACAGCCCCAGCATTTT	CASSESQGAGQPQHF
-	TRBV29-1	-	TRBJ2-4	TGCAGCGTTGAAGAATCCAAAAACATTCAGTACTTC	CSVEESKNIQYF
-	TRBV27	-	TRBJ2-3	TGTGCCAGCAGTTTCCAAGCCCTGGGTGAGGCAGATACGCAGTATTTT	CASSFQALGEADTQYF
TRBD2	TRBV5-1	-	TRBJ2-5	TGCGCCAGCAGCTTGGGGGCGGGAGGGCCGGAGACCCAGTACTTC	CASSLGAGGPETQYF
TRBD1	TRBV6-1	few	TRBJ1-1	TGTGCCAGCAGTTACTCCGGGACAGGGGACACTGAAGCTTTCTTT	CASSYSGTGDTEAFF
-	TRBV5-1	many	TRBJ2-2	TGCGCCAGCAGCTTGGAAGGGCGGACGAACACCGGGGAGCTGTTTTTT	CASSLEGRTNTGELFF
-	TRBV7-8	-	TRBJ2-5	TGTGCCAGCAGCTTGACAGGGAGGTTGGAGACCCAGTACTTC	CASSLTGRLETQYF
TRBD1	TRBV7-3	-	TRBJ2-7	TGTGCCAGCAGCTTAACTACAGGGGGTGGCGAGCAGTACTTC	CASSLTTGGGEQYF
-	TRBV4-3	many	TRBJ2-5	TGCGCCAGCAGCCAAGATCGGGGACGCGGGGAGACCCAGTACTTC	CASSQDRGRGETQYF
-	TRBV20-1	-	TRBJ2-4	TGCAGTGCCACGGCAGGACAAGGCAAAAGCATTCAGTACTTC	CSATAGQGKSIQYF
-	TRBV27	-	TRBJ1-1	TGTGCCAGCAGTTCCCATAGCAGGGAAGCTTTCTTT	CASSSHSREAFF
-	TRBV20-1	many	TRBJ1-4	TGCAGTGTTCCGGGGGCGAGTGAAAAACTGTTTTTT	CSVPGASEKLFF
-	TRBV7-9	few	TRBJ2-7	TGTGCCAGCAGCTCAGGCAGAACGAGCTCCTACGAGCAGTACTTC	CASSSGRTSSYEQYF
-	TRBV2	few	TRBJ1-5	TGTGCCAGCTCCGAGACTTCCTTTAGCAATCAGCCCCAGCATTTT	CASSETSFSNQPQHF
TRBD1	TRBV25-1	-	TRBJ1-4	TGTGCCAGCAGTGAACCCCGGGACAGGGATGAAAAACTGTTTTTT	CASSEPRDRDEKLFF
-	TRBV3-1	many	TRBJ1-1	TGTGCCAGCAGCCAAGAGGGATCGAACACTGAAGCTTTCTTT	CASSQEGSNTEAFF
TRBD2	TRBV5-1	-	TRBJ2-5	TGCGCCAGCACCCGGGGTAGCGGGAACAAAGAGACCCAGTACTTC	CASTRGSGNKETQYF
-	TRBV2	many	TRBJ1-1	TGTGCCAGCAGTGAATTCCGGGGAGGGAACACTGAAGCTTTCTTT	CASSEFRGGNTEAFF
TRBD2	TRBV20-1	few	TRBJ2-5	TGCAGTGCTAGAGTGGGAACTAGCGGGAGATTAGAGACCCAGTACTTC	CSARVGTSGRLETQYF
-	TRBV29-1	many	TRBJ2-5	TGCAGCGTTGAAGTGGCAGTCGCGCAAGAGACCCAGTACTTC	CSVEVAVAQETQYF
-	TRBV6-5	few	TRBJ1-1	TGTGCCAGCAGTTATAGACGGGTCAGGACGAAGAACACTGAAGCTTTCTTT	CASSYRRVRTKNTEAFF
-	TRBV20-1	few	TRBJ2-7	TGCAGTGCGCCGGTGACTACAAACTACGAGCAGTACTTC	CSAPVTTNYEQYF
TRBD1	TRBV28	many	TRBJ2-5	TGTGCCAGCAGTCCGGGACAGCTGAATCCAGAGACCCAGTACTTC	CASSPGQLNPETQYF
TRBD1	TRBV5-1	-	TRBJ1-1	TGCGCCAGCAGCTTGAGCAGGGGGTTAAGATCGGCTGAAGCTTTCTTT	CASSLSRGLRSAEAFF
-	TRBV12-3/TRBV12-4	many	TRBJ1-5	TGTGCCAGCAGTTTTGCCGGGTCAAATCAGCCCCAGCATTTT	CASSFAGSNQPQHF
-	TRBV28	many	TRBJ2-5	TGTGCCAGCAGTTCTAGAAGGGAGACCCAGTACTTC	CASSSRRETQYF
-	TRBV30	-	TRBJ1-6	TGTGCCTGGAGTGTACGGGCAGGGGATTCACCCCTCCACTTT	CAWSVRAGDSPLHF
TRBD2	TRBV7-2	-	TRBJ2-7	TGTGCCAGCAGCACTGGGCCTAGCGGCCTCTACGAGCAGTACTTC	CASSTGPSGLYEQYF
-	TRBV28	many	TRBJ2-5	TGTGCCAGCAGTCCGACCCATAGCGGAGGGGGAGTGGAGACCCAGTACTTC	CASSPTHSGGGVETQYF
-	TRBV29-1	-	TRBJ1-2	TGCAGCGTTGAAGGAGTCAACTATGGCTACACCTTC	CSVEGVNYGYTF
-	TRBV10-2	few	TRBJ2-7	TGCGCCAGCAGTGTGGGACTCCTATCCTACGAGCAGTACTTC	CASSVGLLSYEQYF
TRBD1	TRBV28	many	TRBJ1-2	TGTGCCAGCAGTTTAAGGCCCACGACAGGGGACGGCTACACCTTC	CASSLRPTTGDGYTF
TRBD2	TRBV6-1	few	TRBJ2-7	TGTGCCAGCAAAGGGACTAACCCTTACGAGCAGTACTTC	CASKGTNPYEQYF
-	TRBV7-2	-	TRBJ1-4	TGTGCCAGCAGCTTAGGTCAGGGGCTCAGCCATAATGAAAAACTGTTTTTT	CASSLGQGLSHNEKLFF
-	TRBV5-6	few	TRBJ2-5	TGTGCCAGCAGCTTGTGGTGGGAGGCCCTCGAGACCCAGTACTTC	CASSLWWEALETQYF
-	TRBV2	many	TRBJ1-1	TGTGCCAGCGGCACAGGGTGGACTGAAGCTTTCTTT	CASGTGWTEAFF
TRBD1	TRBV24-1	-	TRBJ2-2	TGTGCCACCAGTGAAGGGACAGGGCGGACCGGGGAGCTGTTTTTT	CATSEGTGRTGELFF
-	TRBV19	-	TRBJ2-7	TGTGCCAGTTCAGCGGGCGCCGTACCCTCCTACGAGCAGTACTTC	CASSAGAVPSYEQYF
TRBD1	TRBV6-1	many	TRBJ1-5	TGTGCCAGCACGGGACAGGGAGATCGCAATCAGCCCCAGCATTTT	CASTGQGDRNQPQHF
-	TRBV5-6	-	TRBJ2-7	TGTGCCAGCAGCTTGGCGCATGCCCCCTACGAGCAGTACTTC	CASSLAHAPYEQYF
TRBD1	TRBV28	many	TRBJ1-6	TGTGCCAGCAGTACAGGGGGCGCCTTCCCTAATTCACCCCTCCACTTT	CASSTGGAFPNSPLHF
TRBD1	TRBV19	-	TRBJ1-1	TGTGCCGTGACAGGGTTGGCCACTGAAGCTTTCTTT	CAVTGLATEAFF
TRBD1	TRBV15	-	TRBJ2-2	TGTGCCACCAGCAGCCTGACAGGGCAGACCGGGGAGCTGTTTTTT	CATSSLTGQTGELFF
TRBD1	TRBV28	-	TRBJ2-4	TGTGCCAGCAGTTTGGGACAGGGGAGGAAAAACATTCAGTACTTC	CASSLGQGRKNIQYF
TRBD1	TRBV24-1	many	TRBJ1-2	TGTGCCACCAGTGATATGACAGGGGATGGCTACACCTTC	CATSDMTGDGYTF
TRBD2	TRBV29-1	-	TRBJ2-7	TGCAGCGTTTTTGAACAGTCATCTAGCGGGTTCCTCGAGCAGTACTTC	CSVFEQSSSGFLEQYF
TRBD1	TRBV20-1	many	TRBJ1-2	TGCAGTGCTAGAGATTTGAAGGACAGGACCCTTGGCTACACCTTC	CSARDLKDRTLGYTF
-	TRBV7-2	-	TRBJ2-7	TGCGCCGGCAGCCAAGATCCGGCCATGGGTGTTTACGAGCAGTACTTC	CAGSQDPAMGVYEQYF
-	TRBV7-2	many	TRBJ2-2	TGTGCCAGCAGCTTAGAGCTAGCGTTCGGGGAGCTGTTTTTT	CASSLELAFGELFF
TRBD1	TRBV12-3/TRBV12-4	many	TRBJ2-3	TGTGCCAGCACCGGGACAGGGGTCACAGATACGCAGTATTTT	CASTGTGVTDTQYF
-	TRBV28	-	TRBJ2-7	TGTGCCAGCAGCCCCTCCCTTTCGGCAACAATCTACGAGCAGTACTTC	CASSPSLSATIYEQYF